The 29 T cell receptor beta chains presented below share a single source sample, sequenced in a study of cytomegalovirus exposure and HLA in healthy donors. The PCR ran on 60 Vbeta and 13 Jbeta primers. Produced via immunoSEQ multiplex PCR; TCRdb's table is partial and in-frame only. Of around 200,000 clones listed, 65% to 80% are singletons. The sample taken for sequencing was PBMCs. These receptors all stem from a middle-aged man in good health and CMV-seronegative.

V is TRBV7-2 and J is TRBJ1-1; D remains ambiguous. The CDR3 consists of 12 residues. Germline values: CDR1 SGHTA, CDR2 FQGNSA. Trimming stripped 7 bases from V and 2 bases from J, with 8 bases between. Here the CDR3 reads CASTPSNTEAFF. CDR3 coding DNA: TGTGCCAGCACCCCGTCCAACACTGAAGCTTTCTTT.

CDR3 amino acids: CASSLADGGADTQYF. Here the CDR3 DNA reads TGCGCCAGCAGCTTGGCGGACGGTGGGGCTGATACGCAGTATTTT. The gene calls are TRBV5-1 and TRBJ2-3, with D possibly being TRBD1 (5 bases). V lost 0 bases, J lost 6 bases, and 14 bases lay in between. Per the germline V gene, CDR1 is SGHRS and CDR2 is YFSETQ. The CDR3 length is 15 residues.

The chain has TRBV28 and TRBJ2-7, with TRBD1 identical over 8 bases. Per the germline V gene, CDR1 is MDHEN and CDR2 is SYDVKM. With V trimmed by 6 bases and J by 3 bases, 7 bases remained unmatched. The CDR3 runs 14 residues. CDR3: CASSLQGAGYEQYF. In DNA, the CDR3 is TGTGCCAGCAGCCTGCAGGGGGCCGGCTACGAGCAGTACTTC. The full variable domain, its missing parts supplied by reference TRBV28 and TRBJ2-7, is DVKVTQSSRYLVKRTGEKVFLECVQDMDHENMFWYRQDPGLGLRLIYFSYDVKMKEKGDIPEGYSVSREKKERFSLILESASTNQTSMYLCASSLQGAGYEQYFGPGTRLTVT.

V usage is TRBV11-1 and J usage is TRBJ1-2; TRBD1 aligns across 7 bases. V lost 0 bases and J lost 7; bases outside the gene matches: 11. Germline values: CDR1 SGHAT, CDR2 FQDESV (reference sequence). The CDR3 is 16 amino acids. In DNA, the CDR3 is TGTGCCAGCAGCTTAGCCCCAAACAGGGGAGAGCGTGGCTACACCTTC. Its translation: CASSLAPNRGERGYTF.

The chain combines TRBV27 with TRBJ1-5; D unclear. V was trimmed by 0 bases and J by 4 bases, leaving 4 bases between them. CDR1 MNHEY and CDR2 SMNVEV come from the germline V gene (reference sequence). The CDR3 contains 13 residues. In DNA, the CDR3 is TGTGCCAGCAGTTTATCCACTAATCAGCCCCAGCATTTT. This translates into CASSLSTNQPQHF.

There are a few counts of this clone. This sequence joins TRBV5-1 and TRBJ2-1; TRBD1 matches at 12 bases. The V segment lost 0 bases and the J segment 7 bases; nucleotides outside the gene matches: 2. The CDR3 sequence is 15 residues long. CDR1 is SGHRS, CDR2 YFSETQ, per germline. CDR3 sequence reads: CASSLGGQGANEQFF. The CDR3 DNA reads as TGCGCCAGCAGCTTGGGGGGACAGGGGGCGAATGAGCAGTTCTTC.

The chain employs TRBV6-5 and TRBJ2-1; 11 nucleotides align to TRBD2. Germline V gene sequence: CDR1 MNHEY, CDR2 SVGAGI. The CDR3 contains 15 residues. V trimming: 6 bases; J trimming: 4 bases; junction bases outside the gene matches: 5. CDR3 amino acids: CASSPGLAEYNEQFF. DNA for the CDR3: TGTGCCAGCAGCCCGGGACTAGCGGAGTACAATGAGCAGTTCTTC.

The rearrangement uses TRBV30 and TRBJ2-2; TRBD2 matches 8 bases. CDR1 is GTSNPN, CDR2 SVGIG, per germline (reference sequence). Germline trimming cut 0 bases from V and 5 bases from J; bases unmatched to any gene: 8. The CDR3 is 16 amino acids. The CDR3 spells CAWSVWGLGRTGELFF. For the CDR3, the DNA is TGTGCCTGGAGTGTATGGGGACTAGGTAGGACCGGGGAGCTGTTTTTT. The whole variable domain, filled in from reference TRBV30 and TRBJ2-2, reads SQTIHQWPATLVQPVGSPLSLECTVEGTSNPNLYWYRQAAGRGLQLLFYSVGIGQISSEVPQNLSASRPQDRQFILSSKKLLLSDSGFYLCAWSVWGLGRTGELFFGEGSRLTVL.

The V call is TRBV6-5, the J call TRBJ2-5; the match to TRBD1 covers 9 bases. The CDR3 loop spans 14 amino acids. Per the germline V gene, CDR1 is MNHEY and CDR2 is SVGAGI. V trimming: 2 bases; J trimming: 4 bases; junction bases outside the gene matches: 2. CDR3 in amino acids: CASSYGTGRETQYF. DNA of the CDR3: TGTGCCAGCAGTTACGGGACAGGGAGAGAGACCCAGTACTTC.

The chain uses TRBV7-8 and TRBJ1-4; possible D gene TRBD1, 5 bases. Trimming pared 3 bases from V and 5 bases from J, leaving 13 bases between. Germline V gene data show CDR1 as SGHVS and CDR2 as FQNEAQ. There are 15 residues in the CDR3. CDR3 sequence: CASSFHRTPNEKLFF. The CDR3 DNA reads TGTGCCAGCAGCTTCCACAGGACCCCAAATGAAAAACTGTTTTTT.

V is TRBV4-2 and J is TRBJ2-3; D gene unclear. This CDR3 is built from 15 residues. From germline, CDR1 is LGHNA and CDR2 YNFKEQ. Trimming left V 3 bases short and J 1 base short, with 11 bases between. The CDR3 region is CASSHSRLGTDTQYF. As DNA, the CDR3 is TGTGCCAGCAGCCATTCCCGACTCGGCACAGATACGCAGTATTTT.

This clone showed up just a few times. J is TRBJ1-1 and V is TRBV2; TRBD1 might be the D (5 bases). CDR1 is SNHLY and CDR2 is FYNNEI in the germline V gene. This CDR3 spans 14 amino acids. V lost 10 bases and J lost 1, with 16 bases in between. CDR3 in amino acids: CATNRNLGNTEAFF. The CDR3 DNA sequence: TGTGCCACAAACAGGAACCTCGGGAACACTGAAGCTTTCTTT.

The CDR3 DNA reads TGTGCCAGCAGCCCAAAAAAGACTAGCGGGAGGAAATGGAACACCGGGGAGCTGTTTTTT. Translating gives CASSPKKTSGRKWNTGELFF. The chain combines TRBV7-3 with TRBJ2-2, with 13 positions matching TRBD2. The ends lost 5 bases at V and 1 base at J; junction bases unmatched: 13. The CDR3 is 20 amino acids. Germline V lookup: CDR1 SGHTA, CDR2 FQGTGA.

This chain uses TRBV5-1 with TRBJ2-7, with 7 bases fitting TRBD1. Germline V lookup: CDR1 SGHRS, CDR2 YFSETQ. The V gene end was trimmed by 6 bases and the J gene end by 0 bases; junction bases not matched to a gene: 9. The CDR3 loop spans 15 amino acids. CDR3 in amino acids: CASTTGATTSYEQYF. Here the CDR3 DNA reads TGCGCCAGCACCACAGGGGCGACCACCTCCTACGAGCAGTACTTC.

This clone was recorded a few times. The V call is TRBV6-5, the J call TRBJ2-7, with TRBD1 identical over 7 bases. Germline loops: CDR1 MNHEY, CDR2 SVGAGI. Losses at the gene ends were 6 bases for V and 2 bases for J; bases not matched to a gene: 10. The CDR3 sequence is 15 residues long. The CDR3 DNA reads TGTGCCAGCAGCCCGACAGGGAAGGGAGCCTACGAGCAGTACTTC. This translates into CASSPTGKGAYEQYF.

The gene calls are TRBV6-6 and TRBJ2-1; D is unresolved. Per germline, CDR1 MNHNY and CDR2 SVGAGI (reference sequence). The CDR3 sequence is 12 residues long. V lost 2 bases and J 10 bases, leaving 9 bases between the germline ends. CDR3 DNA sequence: TGTGCCAGCAGTTACGCGGCTTGGGAGCAGTTCTTC. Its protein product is CASSYAAWEQFF.

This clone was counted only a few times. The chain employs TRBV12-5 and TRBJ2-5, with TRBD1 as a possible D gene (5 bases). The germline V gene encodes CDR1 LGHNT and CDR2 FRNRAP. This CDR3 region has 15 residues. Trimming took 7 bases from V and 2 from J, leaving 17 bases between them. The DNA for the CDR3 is TGTGCTAGTGCCCGATATGAGGACATACAAGAGACCCAGTACTTC. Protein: CASARYEDIQETQYF.

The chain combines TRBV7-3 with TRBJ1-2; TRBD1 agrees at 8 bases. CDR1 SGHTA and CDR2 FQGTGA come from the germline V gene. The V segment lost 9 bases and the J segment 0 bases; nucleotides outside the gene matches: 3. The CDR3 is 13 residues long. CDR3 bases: TGTGCCAGTTCGACAGGGGCTAACTATGGCTACACCTTC. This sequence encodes CASSTGANYGYTF.

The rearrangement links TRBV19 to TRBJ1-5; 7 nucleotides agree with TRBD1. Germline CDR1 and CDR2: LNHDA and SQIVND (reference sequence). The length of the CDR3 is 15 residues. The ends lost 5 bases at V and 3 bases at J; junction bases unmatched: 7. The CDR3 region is CASSPGTAHNQPQHF. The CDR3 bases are TGTGCCAGTAGTCCCGGGACAGCCCACAATCAGCCCCAGCATTTT.

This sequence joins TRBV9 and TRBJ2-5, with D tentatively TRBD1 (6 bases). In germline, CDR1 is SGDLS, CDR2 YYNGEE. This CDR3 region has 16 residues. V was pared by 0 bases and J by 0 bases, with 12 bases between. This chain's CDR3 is CASSVARGRYQETQYF. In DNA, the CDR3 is TGTGCCAGCAGCGTAGCCAGGGGTCGGTACCAAGAGACCCAGTACTTC.

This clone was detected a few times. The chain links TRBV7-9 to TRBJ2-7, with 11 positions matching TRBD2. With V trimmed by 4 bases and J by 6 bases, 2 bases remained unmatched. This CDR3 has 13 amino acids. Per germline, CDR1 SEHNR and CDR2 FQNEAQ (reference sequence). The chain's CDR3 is CASSWTSGREQYF. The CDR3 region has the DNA TGTGCCAGCAGCTGGACTAGCGGGCGCGAGCAGTACTTC. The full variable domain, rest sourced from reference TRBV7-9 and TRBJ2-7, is DTGVSQNPRHKITKRGQNVTFRCDPISEHNRLYWYRQTLGQGPEFLTYFQNEAQLEKSRLLSDRFSAERPKGSFSTLEIQRTEQGDSAMYLCASSWTSGREQYFGPGTRLTVT.

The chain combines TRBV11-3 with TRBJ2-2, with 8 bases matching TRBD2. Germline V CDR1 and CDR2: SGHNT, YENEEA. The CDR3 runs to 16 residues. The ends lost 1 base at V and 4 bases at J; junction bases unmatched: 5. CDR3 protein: CASSLVGAGATGELFF. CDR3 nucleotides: TGTGCCAGCAGCTTAGTAGGAGCGGGAGCCACCGGGGAGCTGTTTTTT.

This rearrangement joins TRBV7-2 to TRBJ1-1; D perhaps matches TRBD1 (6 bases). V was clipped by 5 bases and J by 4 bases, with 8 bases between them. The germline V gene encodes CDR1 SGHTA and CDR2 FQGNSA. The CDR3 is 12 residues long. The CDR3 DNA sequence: TGTGCCAGCAGCCAGGGGAGCACTGAAGCTTTCTTT. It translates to CASSQGSTEAFF.

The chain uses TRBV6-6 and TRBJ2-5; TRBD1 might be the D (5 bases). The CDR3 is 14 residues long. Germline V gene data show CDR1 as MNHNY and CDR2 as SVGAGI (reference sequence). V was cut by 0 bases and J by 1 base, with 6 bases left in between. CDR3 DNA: TGTGCCAGCAGTTACTCCAGGGTCCAAGAGACCCAGTACTTC. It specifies CASSYSRVQETQYF.

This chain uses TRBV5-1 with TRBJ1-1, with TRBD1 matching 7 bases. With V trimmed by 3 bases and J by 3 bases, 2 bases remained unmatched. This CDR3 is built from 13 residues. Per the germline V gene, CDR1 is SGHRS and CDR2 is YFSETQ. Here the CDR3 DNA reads TGCGCCAGCAGCTCAACAGGGGACACTGAAGCTTTCTTT. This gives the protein CASSSTGDTEAFF.

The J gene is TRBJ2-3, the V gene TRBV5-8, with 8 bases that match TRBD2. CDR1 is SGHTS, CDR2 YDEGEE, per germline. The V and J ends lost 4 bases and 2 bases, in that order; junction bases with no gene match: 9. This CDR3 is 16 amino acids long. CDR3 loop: CASSQGVAGITDTQYF. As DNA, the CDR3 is TGTGCCAGCAGCCAAGGAGTAGCGGGGATCACAGATACGCAGTATTTT.

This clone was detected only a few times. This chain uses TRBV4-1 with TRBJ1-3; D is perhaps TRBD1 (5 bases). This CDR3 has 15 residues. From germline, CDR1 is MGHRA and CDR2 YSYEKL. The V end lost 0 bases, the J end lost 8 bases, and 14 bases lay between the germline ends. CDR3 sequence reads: CASSQDGSRVDTIYF. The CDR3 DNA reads TGCGCCAGCAGCCAAGACGGGAGCAGGGTGGACACCATATATTTT.

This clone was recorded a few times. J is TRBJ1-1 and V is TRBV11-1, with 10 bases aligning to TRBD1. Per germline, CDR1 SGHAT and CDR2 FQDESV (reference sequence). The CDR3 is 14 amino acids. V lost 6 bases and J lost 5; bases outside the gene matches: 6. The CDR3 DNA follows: TGTGCCAGCAGTAGGACAGGGGGAAGGACTGAAGCTTTCTTT. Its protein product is CASSRTGGRTEAFF. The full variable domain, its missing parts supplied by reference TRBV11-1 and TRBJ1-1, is EAEVAQSPRYKITEKSQAVAFWCDPISGHATLYWYRQILGQGPELLVQFQDESVVDDSQLPKDRFSAERLKGVDSTLKIQPAELGDSAMYLCASSRTGGRTEAFFGQGTRLTVV.

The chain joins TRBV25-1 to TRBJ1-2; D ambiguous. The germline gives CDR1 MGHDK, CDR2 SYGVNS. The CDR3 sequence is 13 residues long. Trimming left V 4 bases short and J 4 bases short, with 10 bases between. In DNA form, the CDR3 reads TGTGCCAGCAGTGGCGGAGAAATCTATGGCTACACCTTC. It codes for CASSGGEIYGYTF.